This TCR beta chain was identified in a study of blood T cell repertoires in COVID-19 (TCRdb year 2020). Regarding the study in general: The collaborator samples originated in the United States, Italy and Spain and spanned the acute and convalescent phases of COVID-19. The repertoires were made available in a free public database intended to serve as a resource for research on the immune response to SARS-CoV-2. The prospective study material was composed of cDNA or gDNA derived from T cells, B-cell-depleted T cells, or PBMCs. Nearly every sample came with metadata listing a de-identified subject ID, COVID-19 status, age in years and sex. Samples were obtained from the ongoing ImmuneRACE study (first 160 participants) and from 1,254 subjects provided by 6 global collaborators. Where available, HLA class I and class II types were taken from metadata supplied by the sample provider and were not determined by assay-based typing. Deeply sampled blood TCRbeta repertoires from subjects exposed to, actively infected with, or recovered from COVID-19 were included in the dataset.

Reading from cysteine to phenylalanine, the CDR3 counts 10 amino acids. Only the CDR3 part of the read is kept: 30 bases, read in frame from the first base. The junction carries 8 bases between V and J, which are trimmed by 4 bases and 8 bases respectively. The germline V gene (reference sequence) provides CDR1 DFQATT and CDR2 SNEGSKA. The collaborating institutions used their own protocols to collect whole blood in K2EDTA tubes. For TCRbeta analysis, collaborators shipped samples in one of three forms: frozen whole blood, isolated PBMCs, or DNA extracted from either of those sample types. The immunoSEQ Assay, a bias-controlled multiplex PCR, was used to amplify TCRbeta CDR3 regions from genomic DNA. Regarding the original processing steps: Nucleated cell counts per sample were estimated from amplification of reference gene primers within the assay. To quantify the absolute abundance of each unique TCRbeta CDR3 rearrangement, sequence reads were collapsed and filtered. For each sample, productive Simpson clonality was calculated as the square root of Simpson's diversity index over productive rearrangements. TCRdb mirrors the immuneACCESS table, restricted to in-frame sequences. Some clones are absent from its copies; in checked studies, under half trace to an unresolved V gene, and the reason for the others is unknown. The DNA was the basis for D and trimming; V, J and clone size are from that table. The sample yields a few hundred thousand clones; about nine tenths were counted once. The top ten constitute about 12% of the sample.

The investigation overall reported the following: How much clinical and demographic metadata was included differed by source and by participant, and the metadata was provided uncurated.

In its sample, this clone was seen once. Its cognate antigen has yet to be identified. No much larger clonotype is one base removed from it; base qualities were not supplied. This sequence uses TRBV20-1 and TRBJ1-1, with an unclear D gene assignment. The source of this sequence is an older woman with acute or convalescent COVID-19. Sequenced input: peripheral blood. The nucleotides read TGCAGTGCTACCGGGTACGAAGCTTTCTTT. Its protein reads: CSATGYEAFF.